The following is a T cell receptor beta chain sequence with its context. This specimen belongs to a study of blood T cell repertoires in COVID-19. Study overall: The study drew acute and convalescent COVID-19 samples from the United States, Italy and Spain.

Germline trimming cut 5 bases from V and 4 bases from J; bases unmatched to any gene: 13. Per germline, CDR1 SEHNR and CDR2 FQNEAQ (reference sequence). The CDR3 runs to 17 residues. Measured with immunoSEQ multiplex PCR; TCRdb has only the in-frame clones, and not every one. This sample has approximately 100,000 clones, with 80% to 90% found just once. The source material was PBMCs or T cells enriched from blood (not recorded which). The receptor comes from a woman between 45 and 60 years old who had recovered from COVID-19. The chain recombines TRBV7-9 with TRBJ2-2, with 7 bases identical to TRBD2. The CDR3 coding sequence is TGTGCCAGCAGCCTAGGGCCCCCTAGCGGCTCCACCGGGGAGCTGTTTTTT. Amino acids: CASSLGPPSGSTGELFF. Full variable domain (rest looked up from reference TRBV7-9 and TRBJ2-2): DTGVSQNPRHKITKRGQNVTFRCDPISEHNRLYWYRQTLGQGPEFLTYFQNEAQLEKSRLLSDRFSAERPKGSFSTLEIQRTEQGDSAMYLCASSLGPPSGSTGELFFGEGSRLTVL.